This TCR beta chain was identified during a study of shared clonotypes between healthy human individuals (dated by TCRdb to 2018 to 2020). Context from the whole study: A couple of women and a few men aged 18 to 49 years were included in the cohort. To estimate repertoire size and how much clonotypes are shared between individuals, the study performed deep sequencing of blood TCR repertoires from about 5 healthy adults. Per donor, three plates each were used for CD4 naive and CD4 memory, two for CD8 naive, and one for CD8 memory. Leukapheresis yielded between about 0.8 and 9.5 billion PBMCs per donor. Different laboratories and diverse techniques were used to prepare libraries and sequence TCR repertoires, to increase sequencing depth and limit assay-specific biases.

What the research found in general, with its limitations: Even with the large sequencing depth, rarefaction of the sorted-subset datasets indicated that sequencing was incomplete. Sampling was restricted to blood, and TCR repertoires in tissues likely differ from the TCR repertoires found in blood. Because the study included a small number of donors, the genetic and exposure-history diversity represented was limited. Naive subsets generally had larger estimated clonotype richness than memory subsets. Pairwise subsampling led to the expectation that sequencing depth would affect the degree of clonotype sharing among donors. Compared with non-shared clonotypes, the clonotypes found in all four sorted-subset donors had higher generation probabilities. Sharing across a few donors was observed for about 5% of naive CD4, about 4% of naive CD8, roughly 2.4% of memory CD4, and about 0.4% of memory CD8 clonotypes.

Healthy HIV-negative adults with no recently reported acute infections or vaccinations were included as donors. Every donor was a Caucasian adult living in Nashville, Tennessee, USA. Magnetic negative selection was used to enrich CD4+ T cells, after which naive cells were positively selected on CD45RA and the negative fraction became the memory subset. Blood was obtained by leukapheresis, after which PBMCs were separated by Ficoll-Histopaque density gradient centrifugation and cryopreserved in liquid nitrogen vapor phase. Analytical flow cytometry was used to check the purity and quantity of each magnetically sorted T cell population. Genomic DNA was isolated from every sorted fraction and measured by UV absorbance on a Nanodrop 2000c. From the cysteine up to the phenylalanine, the CDR3 has a length of 14 residues. The retained sequence is limited to the CDR3, 42 bases, with the frame set at the first base. A distance of 7 bases separates the germline ends of V and J, which lose 1 base and 2 bases respectively. Reading the germline V gene gives CDR1 SGHVS and CDR2 FNYEAQ.

TCR CDR3 regions were amplified from genomic DNA by multiplex PCR using the deep immunoSEQ assay. Extracted genomic DNA from each cell subset was distributed evenly across all wells of several immunoSEQ 96-well plates, and each plate was treated as a replicate. For sorted subsets, each replicate PCR was loaded with roughly 190 ng genomic DNA, equivalent to about 33,000 T cell genomes. The purified libraries were quantified using a Qubit 3.0 fluorometer, sized with a Bioanalyzer 2100, and then quantified again using the KAPA Library Quantification kit. A separate single-read 150-cycle Illumina NextSeq 550 flow cell was used to sequence each immunoSEQ 96-well plate. For the original study's pipeline: Because only junctional sequences without quality scores were contained in the immunoSEQ output, filtering matching that applied to full-length reads could not be performed. To assign V/J genes and CDR3, sequences were annotated against IMGT germline references using PyIR, a Python wrapper for IgBLAST v1.9. Reads were filtered out if the reads had weak V/J assignments (E-value above 1e-6), no CDR3, stop codons, out-of-frame junctions, or ambiguous translated residues. V3J clonotypes were defined by identical inferred V gene, J gene, and CDR3 amino acid sequence. To compute the percentage overlap between repertoires, the number of shared unique clonotypes was divided by the size of the smaller repertoire. Richness of each repertoire was evaluated using RTK rarefaction, the Chao1 estimator, and Recon v2.1 estimates of unobserved clonotypes. Generation probabilities for all TCRbeta clonotypes obtained by the gDNA method from a handful of donors were computed using OLGA. TCRdb's version of the immuneACCESS table is confined to in-frame rearrangements and falls short of the full clone set. An unresolved V gene accounts for under half of the shortfall where checked; the remainder is of unknown origin. V and J calls and clone size follow that table, whereas D and trimming were derived from the DNA. The sample table records over a million clones; approximately 98% of these occur just once. The top ten clonotypes cover roughly 0.42% of the sample.

Regarding this clone: Its binding antigen is unknown. Per-base quality was not reported, and no clone a single base away is much larger than it.

In this chain, TRBV7-6 is recombined with TRBJ2-3; there is no confident call for the D gene. This TCR was recovered from a young man in good health. Sequencing was carried out using naive CD4+ T cells sorted from blood. The cell subset or site label, read with the paper, signifies: CD45RA+ positively selected. The CDR3: CASSLVAITDTQYF. In nucleotides, the sequence is TGTGCCAGCAGCTTAGTTGCGATCACAGATACGCAGTATTTT.